This T cell receptor beta chain appears in the sequencing data of a study of cytomegalovirus exposure and HLA in healthy donors. This clone was observed a handful of times. The CDR3 is 15 amino acids. V was shortened by 0 bases and J by 3 bases, with 9 bases between the two germline ends. CDR1 and CDR2 from the germline V gene are PRHDT and FYEKMQ (reference sequence). Primers: 60 Vbeta forward and 13 Jbeta reverse. Measured with immunoSEQ multiplex PCR; TCRdb has only the in-frame clones, and not every one. The sample lists about 160,000 clones, roughly 70% occurring once. The clonotype was recovered from a woman younger than 45 in good health and CMV-seronegative. The sample consisted of PBMCs. This sequence joins TRBV13 and TRBJ2-1; the D gene is possibly TRBD2 (5 bases). CDR3 coding DNA: TGTGCCAGCAGCTTAGGGGACTCACTCTACAATGAGCAGTTCTTC. This sequence encodes CASSLGDSLYNEQFF.